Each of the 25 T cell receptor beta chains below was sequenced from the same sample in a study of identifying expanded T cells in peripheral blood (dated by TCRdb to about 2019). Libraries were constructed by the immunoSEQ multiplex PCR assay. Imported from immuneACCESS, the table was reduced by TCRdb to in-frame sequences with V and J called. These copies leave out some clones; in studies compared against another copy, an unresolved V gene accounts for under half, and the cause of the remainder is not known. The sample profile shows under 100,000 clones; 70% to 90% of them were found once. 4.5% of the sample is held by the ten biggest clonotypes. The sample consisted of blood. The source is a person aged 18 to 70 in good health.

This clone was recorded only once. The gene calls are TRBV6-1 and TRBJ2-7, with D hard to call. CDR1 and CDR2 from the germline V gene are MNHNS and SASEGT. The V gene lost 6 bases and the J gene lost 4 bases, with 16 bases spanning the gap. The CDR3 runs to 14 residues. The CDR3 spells CASSIYDLQYEQYF. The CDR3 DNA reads TGTGCCAGCAGCATATATGACTTACAGTACGAGCAGTACTTC.

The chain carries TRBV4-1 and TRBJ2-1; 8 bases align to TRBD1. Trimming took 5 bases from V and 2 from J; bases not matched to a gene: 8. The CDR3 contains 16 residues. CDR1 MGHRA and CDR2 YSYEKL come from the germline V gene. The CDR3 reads CASSIRSRGPYNEQFF. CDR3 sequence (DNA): TGCGCCAGCAGCATTCGTAGCAGGGGGCCCTACAATGAGCAGTTCTTC.

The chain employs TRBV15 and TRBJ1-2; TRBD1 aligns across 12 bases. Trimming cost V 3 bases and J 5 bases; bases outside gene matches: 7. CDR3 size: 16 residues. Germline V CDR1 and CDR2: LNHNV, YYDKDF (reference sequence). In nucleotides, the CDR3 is TGTGCCACCAGCAGGAAGATGGGACAGGGGGCTTATGGCTACACCTTC. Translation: CATSRKMGQGAYGYTF.

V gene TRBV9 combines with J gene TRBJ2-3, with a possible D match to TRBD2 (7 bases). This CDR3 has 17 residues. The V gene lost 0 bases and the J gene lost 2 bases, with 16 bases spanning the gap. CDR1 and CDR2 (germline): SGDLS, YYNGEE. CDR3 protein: CASSVDPGGLLTDTQYF. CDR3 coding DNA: TGTGCCAGCAGCGTAGATCCGGGGGGCCTTCTCACAGATACGCAGTATTTT.

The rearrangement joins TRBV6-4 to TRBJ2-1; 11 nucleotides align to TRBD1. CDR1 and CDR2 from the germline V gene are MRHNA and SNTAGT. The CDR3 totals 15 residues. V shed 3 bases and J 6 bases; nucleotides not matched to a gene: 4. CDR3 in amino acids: CASSEGTGGGNEQFF. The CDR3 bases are TGTGCCAGCAGTGAAGGGACAGGGGGTGGCAATGAGCAGTTCTTC.

Here the CDR3 DNA reads TGCAGCGTTGGCCTCGCGGGACAGGGGGCCGGAGAGACCCAGTACTTC. Encoded protein: CSVGLAGQGAGETQYF. This chain links TRBV29-1 with TRBJ2-5; 12 bases are shared with TRBD1. Germline CDR1 SQVTM, CDR2 ANQGSEA. This CDR3 region has 16 residues. V lost 4 bases to trimming and J lost 4 bases; unmatched junction nucleotides: 10.

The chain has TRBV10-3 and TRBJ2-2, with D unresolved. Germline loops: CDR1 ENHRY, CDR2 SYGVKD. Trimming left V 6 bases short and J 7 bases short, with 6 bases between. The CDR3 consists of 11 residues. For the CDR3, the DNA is TGTGCCATCAGATGGGACGGGGAGCTGTTTTTT. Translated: CAIRWDGELFF.

This CDR3 is CASSHGGGQSYEQYF. The CDR3 coding sequence is TGTGCCAGCAGCCACGGCGGGGGGCAGTCCTACGAGCAGTACTTC. The V and J genes are TRBV7-9 and TRBJ2-7; 8 bases align to TRBD2. Germline V CDR1 and CDR2: SEHNR, FQNEAQ (reference sequence). Trimming at V came to 5 bases and at J to 1 base, leaving 7 bases not matched to a gene. The CDR3 loop spans 15 amino acids. The full variable domain, rest sourced from reference TRBV7-9 and TRBJ2-7, is DTGVSQNPRHKITKRGQNVTFRCDPISEHNRLYWYRQTLGQGPEFLTYFQNEAQLEKSRLLSDRFSAERPKGSFSTLEIQRTEQGDSAMYLCASSHGGGQSYEQYFGPGTRLTVT.

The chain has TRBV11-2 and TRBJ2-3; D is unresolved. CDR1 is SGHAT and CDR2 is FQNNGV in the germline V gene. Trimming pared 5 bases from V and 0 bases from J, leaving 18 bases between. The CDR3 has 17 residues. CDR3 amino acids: CASSLLGPSASTDTQYF. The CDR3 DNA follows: TGTGCCAGCAGCCTATTAGGTCCGAGCGCTAGCACAGATACGCAGTATTTT.

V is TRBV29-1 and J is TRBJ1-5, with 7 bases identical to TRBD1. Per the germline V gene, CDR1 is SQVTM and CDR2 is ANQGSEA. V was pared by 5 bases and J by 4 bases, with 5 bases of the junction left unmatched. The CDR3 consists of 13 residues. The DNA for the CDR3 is TGCAGCGTTTCGGCGGGACAGAATCAGCCCCAGCATTTT. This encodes CSVSAGQNQPQHF. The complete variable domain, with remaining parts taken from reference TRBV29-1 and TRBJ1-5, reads SAVISQKPSRDICQRGTSLTIQCQVDSQVTMMFWYRQQPGQSLTLIATANQGSEATYESGFVIDKFPISRPNLTFSTLTVSNMSPEDSSIYLCSVSAGQNQPQHFGDGTRLSIL.

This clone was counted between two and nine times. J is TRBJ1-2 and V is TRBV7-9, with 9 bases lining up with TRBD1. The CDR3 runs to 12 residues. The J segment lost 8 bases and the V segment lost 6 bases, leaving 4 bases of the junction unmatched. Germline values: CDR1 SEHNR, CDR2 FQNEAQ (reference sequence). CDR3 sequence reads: CASRDRGKGYTF. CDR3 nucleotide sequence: TGTGCCAGCAGGGACAGGGGAAAAGGCTACACCTTC.

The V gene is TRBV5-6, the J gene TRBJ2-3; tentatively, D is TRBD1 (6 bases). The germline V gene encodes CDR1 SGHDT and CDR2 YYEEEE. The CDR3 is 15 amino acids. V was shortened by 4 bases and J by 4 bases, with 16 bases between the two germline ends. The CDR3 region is CASSLRGGRSDTQYF. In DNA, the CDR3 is TGTGCCAGCAGCCTAAGAGGGGGACGCTCAGATACGCAGTATTTT.

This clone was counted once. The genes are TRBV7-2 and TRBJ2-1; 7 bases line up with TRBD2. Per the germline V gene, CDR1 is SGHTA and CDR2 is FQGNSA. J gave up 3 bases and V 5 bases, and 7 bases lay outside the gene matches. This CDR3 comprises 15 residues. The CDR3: CASSQSGAYYNEQFF. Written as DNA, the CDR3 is TGTGCCAGCAGCCAGAGCGGGGCCTACTACAATGAGCAGTTCTTC.

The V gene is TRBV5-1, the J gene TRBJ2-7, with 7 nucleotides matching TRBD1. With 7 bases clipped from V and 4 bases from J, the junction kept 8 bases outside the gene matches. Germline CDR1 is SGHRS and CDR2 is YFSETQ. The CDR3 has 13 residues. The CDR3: CASRQGDPYEQYF. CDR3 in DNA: TGCGCCAGCCGCCAGGGGGACCCGTACGAGCAGTACTTC.

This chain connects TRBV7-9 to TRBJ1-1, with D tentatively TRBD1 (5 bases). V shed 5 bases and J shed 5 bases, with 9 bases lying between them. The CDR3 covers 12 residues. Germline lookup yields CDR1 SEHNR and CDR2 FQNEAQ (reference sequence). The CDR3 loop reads CASSPEGTEAFF. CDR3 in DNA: TGTGCCAGCAGCCCCGAGGGGACTGAAGCTTTCTTT.

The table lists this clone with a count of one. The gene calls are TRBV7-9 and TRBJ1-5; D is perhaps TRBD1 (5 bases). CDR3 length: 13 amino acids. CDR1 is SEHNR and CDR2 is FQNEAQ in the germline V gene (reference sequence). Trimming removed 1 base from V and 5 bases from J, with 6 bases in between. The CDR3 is CASSLGRDQPQHF. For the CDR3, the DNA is TGTGCCAGCAGCTTAGGCAGGGATCAGCCCCAGCATTTT. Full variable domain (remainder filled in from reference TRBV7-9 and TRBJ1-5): DTGVSQNPRHKITKRGQNVTFRCDPISEHNRLYWYRQTLGQGPEFLTYFQNEAQLEKSRLLSDRFSAERPKGSFSTLEIQRTEQGDSAMYLCASSLGRDQPQHFGDGTRLSIL.

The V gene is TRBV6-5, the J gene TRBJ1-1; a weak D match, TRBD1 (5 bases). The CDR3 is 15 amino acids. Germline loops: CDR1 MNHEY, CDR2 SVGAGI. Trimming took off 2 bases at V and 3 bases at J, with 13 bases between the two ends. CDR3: CASSYTRDGDTEAFF. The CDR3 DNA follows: TGTGCCAGCAGTTACACCCGGGACGGGGACACTGAAGCTTTCTTT.

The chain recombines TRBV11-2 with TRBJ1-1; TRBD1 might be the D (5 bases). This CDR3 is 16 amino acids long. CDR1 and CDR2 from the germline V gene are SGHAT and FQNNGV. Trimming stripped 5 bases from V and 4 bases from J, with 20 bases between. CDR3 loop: CASSHSVQGRGTEAFF. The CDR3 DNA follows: TGTGCCAGCAGCCACAGTGTTCAGGGCCGGGGCACTGAAGCTTTCTTT.

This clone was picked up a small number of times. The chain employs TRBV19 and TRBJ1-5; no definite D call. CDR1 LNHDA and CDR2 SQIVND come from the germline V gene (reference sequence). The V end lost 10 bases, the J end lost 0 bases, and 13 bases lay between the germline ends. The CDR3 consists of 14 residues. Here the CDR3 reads CATTPSYSNQPQHF. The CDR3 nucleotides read TGTGCCACCACCCCCTCCTATAGCAATCAGCCCCAGCATTTT.

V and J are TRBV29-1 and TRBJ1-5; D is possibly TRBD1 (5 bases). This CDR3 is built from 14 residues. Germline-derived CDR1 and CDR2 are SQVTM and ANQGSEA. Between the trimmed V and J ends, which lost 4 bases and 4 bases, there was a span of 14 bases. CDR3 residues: CSVGDAGTNQPQHF. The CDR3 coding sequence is TGCAGCGTTGGTGATGCAGGGACGAATCAGCCCCAGCATTTT. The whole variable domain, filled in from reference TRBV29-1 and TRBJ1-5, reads SAVISQKPSRDICQRGTSLTIQCQVDSQVTMMFWYRQQPGQSLTLIATANQGSEATYESGFVIDKFPISRPNLTFSTLTVSNMSPEDSSIYLCSVGDAGTNQPQHFGDGTRLSIL.

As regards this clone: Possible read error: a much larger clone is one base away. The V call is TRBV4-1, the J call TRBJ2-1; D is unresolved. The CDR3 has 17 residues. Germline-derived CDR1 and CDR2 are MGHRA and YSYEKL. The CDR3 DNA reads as TGCACCAGCAGCCAAGACCCCCCGGCAGGACCGTACAATGAGCAGTTCTTC. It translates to CTSSQDPPAGPYNEQFF.

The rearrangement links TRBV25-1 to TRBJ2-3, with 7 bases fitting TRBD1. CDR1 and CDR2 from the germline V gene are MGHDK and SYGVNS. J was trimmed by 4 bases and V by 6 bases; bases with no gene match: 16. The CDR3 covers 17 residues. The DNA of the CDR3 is TGTGCCAGCAGACCCCAGCCCCCGGGACAGCTTTCAGATACGCAGTATTTT. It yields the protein CASRPQPPGQLSDTQYF.

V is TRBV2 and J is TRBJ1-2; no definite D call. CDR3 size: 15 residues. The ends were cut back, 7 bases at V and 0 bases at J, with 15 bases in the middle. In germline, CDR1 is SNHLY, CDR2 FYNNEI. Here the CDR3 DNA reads TGTGCCAGCAAATTAAGGGAGGTAGCTAACTATGGCTACACCTTC. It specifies CASKLREVANYGYTF.

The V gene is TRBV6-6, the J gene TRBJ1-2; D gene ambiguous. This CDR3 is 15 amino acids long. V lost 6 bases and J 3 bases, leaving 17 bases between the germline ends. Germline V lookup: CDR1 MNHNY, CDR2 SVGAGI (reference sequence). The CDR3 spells CASRISGLGDYGYTF. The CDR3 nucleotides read TGTGCCAGCAGAATATCCGGGCTTGGGGACTATGGCTACACCTTC.

Here the CDR3 DNA reads TGTGCCAGTAGTATTGGGATGAACACCGGGGAGCTGTTTTTT. This gives the protein CASSIGMNTGELFF. The chain couples TRBV19 to TRBJ2-2; D not certain. CDR1 is LNHDA and CDR2 is SQIVND in the germline V gene (reference sequence). The CDR3 has 14 amino acids. V lost 3 bases, J lost 1 base, and 6 bases lay in between.